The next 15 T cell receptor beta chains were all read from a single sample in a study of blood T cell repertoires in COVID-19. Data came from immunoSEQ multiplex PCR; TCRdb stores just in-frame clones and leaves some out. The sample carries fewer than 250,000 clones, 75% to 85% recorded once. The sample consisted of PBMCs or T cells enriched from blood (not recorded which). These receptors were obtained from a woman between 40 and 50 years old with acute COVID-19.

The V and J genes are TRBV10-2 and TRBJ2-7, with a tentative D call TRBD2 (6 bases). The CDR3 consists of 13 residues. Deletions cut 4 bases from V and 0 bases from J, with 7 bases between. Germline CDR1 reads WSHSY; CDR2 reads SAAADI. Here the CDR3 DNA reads TGCGCCAGCAGTGTCGGGGGCTCCTACGAGCAGTACTTC. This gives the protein CASSVGGSYEQYF.

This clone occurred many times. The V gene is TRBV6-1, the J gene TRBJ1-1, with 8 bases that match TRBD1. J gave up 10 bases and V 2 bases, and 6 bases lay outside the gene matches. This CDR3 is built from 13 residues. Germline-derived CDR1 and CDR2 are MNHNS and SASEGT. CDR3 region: CASSEYDRGPAFF. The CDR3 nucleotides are TGTGCCAGCAGTGAATATGACAGGGGCCCAGCTTTCTTT.

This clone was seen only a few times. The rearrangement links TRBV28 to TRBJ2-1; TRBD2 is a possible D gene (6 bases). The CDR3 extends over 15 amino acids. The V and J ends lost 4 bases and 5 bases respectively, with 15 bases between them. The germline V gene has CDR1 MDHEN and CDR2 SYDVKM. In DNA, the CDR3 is TGTGCCAGCAGTTGGGGGGACTTGGACGACAATGAGCAGTTCTTC. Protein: CASSWGDLDDNEQFF.

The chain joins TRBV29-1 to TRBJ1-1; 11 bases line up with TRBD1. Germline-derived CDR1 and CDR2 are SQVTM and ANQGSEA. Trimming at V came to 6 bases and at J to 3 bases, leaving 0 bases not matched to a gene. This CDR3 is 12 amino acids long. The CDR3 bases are TGCAGCGTGGGACAGGGGGACACTGAAGCTTTCTTT. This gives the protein CSVGQGDTEAFF.

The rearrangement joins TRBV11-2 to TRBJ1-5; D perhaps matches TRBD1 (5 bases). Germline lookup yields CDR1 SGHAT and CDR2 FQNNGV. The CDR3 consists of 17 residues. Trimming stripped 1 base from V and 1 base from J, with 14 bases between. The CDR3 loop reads CASSLGAARVSNQPQHF. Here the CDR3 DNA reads TGTGCCAGCAGCTTAGGAGCCGCCAGGGTAAGCAATCAGCCCCAGCATTTT.

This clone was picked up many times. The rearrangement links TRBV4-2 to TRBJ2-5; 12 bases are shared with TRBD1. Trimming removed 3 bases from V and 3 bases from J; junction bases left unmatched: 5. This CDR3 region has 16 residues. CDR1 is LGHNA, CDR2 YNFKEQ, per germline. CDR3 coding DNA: TGTGCCAGCAGCCACGGGGGACAGGGGGCAAAAGAGACCCAGTACTTC. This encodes CASSHGGQGAKETQYF.

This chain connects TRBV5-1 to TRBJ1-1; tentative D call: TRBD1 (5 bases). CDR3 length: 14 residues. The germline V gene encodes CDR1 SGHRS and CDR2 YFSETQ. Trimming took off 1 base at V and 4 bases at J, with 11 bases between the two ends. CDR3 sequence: CASSLSGMGTEAFF. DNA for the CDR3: TGCGCCAGCAGCTTGTCAGGGATGGGCACTGAAGCTTTCTTT.

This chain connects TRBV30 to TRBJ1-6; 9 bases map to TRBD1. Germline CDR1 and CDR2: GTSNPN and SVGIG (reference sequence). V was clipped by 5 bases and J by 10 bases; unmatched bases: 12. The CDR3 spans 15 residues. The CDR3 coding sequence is TGTGCCTGGGGTTGGGGGGACAGGGAAATATCACCCCTCCACTTT. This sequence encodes CAWGWGDREISPLHF. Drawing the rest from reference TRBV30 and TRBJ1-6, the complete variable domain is SQTIHQWPATLVQPVGSPLSLECTVEGTSNPNLYWYRQAAGRGLQLLFYSVGIGQISSEVPQNLSASRPQDRQFILSSKKLLLSDSGFYLCAWGWGDREISPLHFGNGTRLTVT.

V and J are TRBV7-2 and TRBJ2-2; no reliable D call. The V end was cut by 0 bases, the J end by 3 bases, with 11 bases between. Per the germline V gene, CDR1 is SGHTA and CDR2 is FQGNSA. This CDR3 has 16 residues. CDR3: CASSLAVFTDTGELFF. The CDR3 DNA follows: TGTGCCAGCAGCTTAGCGGTCTTTACTGACACCGGGGAGCTGTTTTTT.

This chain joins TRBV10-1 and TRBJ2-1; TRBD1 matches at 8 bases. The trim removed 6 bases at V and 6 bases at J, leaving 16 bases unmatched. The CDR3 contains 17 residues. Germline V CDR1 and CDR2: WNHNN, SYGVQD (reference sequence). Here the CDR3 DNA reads TGCGCCAGCAGCCAAACCAGGGGGCTAAGGTTAGGCAATGAGCAGTTCTTC. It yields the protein CASSQTRGLRLGNEQFF.

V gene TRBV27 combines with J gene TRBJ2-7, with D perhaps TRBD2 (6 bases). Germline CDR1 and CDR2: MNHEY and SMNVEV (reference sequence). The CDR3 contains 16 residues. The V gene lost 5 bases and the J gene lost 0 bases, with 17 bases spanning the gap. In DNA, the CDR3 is TGTGCCAGCAGTCCATCCTCGCGGGGAAGCTCCTACGAGCAGTACTTC. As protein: CASSPSSRGSSYEQYF.

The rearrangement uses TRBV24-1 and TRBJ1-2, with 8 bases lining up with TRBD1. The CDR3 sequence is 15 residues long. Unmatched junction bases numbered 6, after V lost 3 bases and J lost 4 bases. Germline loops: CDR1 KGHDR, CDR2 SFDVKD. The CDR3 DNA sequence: TGTGCCACCAGTGATAGCACCACAGGGGGCTATGGCTACACCTTC. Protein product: CATSDSTTGGYGYTF.

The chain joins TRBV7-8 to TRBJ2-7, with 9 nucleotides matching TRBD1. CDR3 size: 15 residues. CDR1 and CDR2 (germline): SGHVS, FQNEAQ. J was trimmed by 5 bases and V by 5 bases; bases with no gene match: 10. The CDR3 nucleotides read TGTGCCAGCAGCAGACCGGGACAGGGTTCCCACGAGCAGTACTTC. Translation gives CASSRPGQGSHEQYF.

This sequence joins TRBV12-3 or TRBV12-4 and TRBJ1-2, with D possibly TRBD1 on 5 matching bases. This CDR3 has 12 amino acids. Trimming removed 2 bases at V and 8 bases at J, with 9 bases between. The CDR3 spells CASSLTNRGYTF. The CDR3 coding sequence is TGTGCCAGCAGTTTAACGAACAGGGGCTACACCTTC.

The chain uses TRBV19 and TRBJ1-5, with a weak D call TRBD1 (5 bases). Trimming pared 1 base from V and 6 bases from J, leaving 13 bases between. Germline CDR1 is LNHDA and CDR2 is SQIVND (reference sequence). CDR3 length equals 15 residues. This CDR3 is CASSIGGRVIQPQHF. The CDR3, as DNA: TGTGCCAGTAGTATAGGGGGCAGGGTAATTCAGCCCCAGCATTTT.